The 23 T cell receptor beta chains below come from one sample, sequenced in a study of T cell repertoires in cytomegalovirus infection. From the reads, TCRdb called clonotypes with MiXCR, one entry per CDR3 protein. The sample contains approximately 500,000 distinct CDR3 sequences, more than 15% of which appear only once. Sequencing was carried out using CD8+ T cells from PBMCs. The receptors come from a human donor in good health (CMV status not recorded). Some clones in this sample may be carry-over from other donors' samples.

The chain combines TRBV9 with TRBJ1-2; D is ambiguous. Between the trimmed V and J ends, which lost 0 bases and 6 bases, there was a span of 6 bases. The CDR3 consists of 12 residues. Germline V gene lookup returns CDR1 SGDLS and CDR2 YYNGEE. The CDR3 reads CASSVEGHGYTF. CDR3 coding DNA: TGTGCCAGCAGCGTAGAAGGACATGGCTACACCTTC.

This clonotype came up a few times. The chain has TRBV29-1 and TRBJ2-1; 7 bases map to TRBD2. The J segment lost 7 bases and the V segment lost 6 bases, leaving 9 bases of the junction unmatched. This CDR3 is 13 amino acids long. Looked up from germline, CDR1 is SQVTM and CDR2 is ANQGSEA. CDR3: CSVLGGFVNEQFF. Written as DNA, the CDR3 is TGCAGCGTCTTGGGAGGGTTCGTTAATGAGCAGTTCTTC.

This clonotype was observed at least ten times. The chain recombines TRBV7-8 with TRBJ2-7; 7 bases line up with TRBD2. J gave up 3 bases and V 5 bases, and 10 bases lay outside the gene matches. This CDR3 region has 15 residues. Per germline, CDR1 SGHVS and CDR2 FQNEAQ. CDR3 in amino acids: CASSENWGGNYEQYF. CDR3 nucleotide sequence: TGTGCCAGCAGCGAGAACTGGGGGGGAAACTACGAGCAGTACTTC.

The rearrangement links TRBV5-1 to TRBJ2-5; the match to TRBD1 covers 9 bases. Germline V lookup: CDR1 SGHRS, CDR2 YFSETQ. This CDR3 spans 18 amino acids. Germline trimming cut 4 bases from V and 1 base from J; bases unmatched to any gene: 14. CDR3 residues: CASSARQPGTGIQETQYF. The CDR3 DNA sequence: TGCGCCAGCAGCGCGAGACAACCCGGGACAGGGATCCAAGAGACCCAGTACTTC.

This chain uses TRBV5-1 with TRBJ2-3, with TRBD2 matching over 9 bases. Germline trimming cut 4 bases from V and 5 bases from J; bases unmatched to any gene: 11. Germline CDR1 and CDR2: SGHRS and YFSETQ. There are 16 residues in the CDR3. As DNA, the CDR3 is TGCGCCAGCAGCCCGCCCCAGCGGGAGGTAGGAGATACGCAGTATTTT. Residues: CASSPPQREVGDTQYF. The full variable domain, with the rest looked up from reference TRBV5-1 and TRBJ2-3, is KAGVTQTPRYLIKTRGQQVTLSCSPISGHRSVSWYQQTPGQGLQFLFEYFSETQRNKGNFPGRFSGRQFSNSRSEMNVSTLELGDSALYLCASSPPQREVGDTQYFGPGTRLTVL.

The gene calls are TRBV2 and TRBJ1-1, with D possibly being TRBD1 (6 bases). Germline CDR1 is SNHLY and CDR2 is FYNNEI. Between the trimmed V and J ends, which lost 9 bases and 6 bases, there was a span of 11 bases. CDR3 length: 11 residues. CDR3 loop: CASKGGAEAFF. The CDR3 nucleotides are TGTGCCAGTAAAGGGGGTGCTGAAGCTTTCTTT.

The rearrangement joins TRBV30 to TRBJ2-2, with TRBD1 identical over 10 bases. The CDR3 totals 15 residues. Germline V gene sequence: CDR1 GTSNPN, CDR2 SVGIG (reference sequence). Trimming cost V 0 bases and J 5 bases; bases outside gene matches: 3. This chain's CDR3 is CAWSVLGQGTGELFF. The CDR3 DNA is TGTGCCTGGAGTGTACTGGGACAGGGGACCGGGGAGCTGTTTTTT.

This clonotype showed up many times. The chain couples TRBV11-2 to TRBJ2-3; the D gene is possibly TRBD2 (5 bases). The ends were cut back, 5 bases at V and 1 base at J, with 13 bases in the middle. CDR1 is SGHAT and CDR2 is FQNNGV in the germline V gene. The length of the CDR3 is 15 residues. The CDR3 region is CASSLRAGRTDTQYF. As DNA, the CDR3 is TGTGCCAGCAGCCTACGGGCGGGTCGCACAGATACGCAGTATTTT.

The genes are TRBV12-3 or TRBV12-4 and TRBJ2-5; a weak D match, TRBD1 (6 bases). This CDR3 region has 15 residues. Trimming left V 5 bases short and J 2 bases short, with 15 bases between. The CDR3, as DNA: TGTGCCAGCAGTCCCCCGGGACACCCGCAAGAGACCCAGTACTTC. It encodes CASSPPGHPQETQYF.

This clonotype has only a few counts. This chain joins TRBV6-7 and TRBJ2-7; either TRBD1 or TRBD2 may supply D (5 bases each). TRBV6-7 is an open reading frame whose function is uncertain. The CDR3 extends over 15 amino acids. The V gene lost 5 bases and the J gene lost 0 bases, with 14 bases spanning the gap. CDR3 amino acids: CASSARGRSSYEQYF. CDR3 DNA sequence: TGTGCCAGCAGTGCCCGGGGCAGGAGCTCCTACGAGCAGTACTTC.

This clonotype was seen more than once but under ten times. The chain employs TRBV20-1 and TRBJ2-3, with 9 bases fitting TRBD2. The V segment lost 5 bases and the J segment 1 base; nucleotides outside the gene matches: 4. Germline loops: CDR1 DFQATT, CDR2 SNEGSKA (reference sequence). The CDR3 is 14 amino acids. Here the CDR3 DNA reads TGCAGTGCTTTCCGGACTAGCGGCACAGATACGCAGTATTTT. The encoded protein is CSAFRTSGTDTQYF.

This clonotype occurred many times. The genes are TRBV2 and TRBJ2-7; D is tentatively TRBD1 or TRBD2 (5 bases each). V lost 10 bases to trimming and J lost 6 bases, with 22 bases between them. The germline V gene encodes CDR1 SNHLY and CDR2 FYNNEI. CDR3 length: 14 amino acids. The DNA for the CDR3 is TGTGCCATCGATCCGGGACGCGGTTTGGGCGAGCAGTACTTC. The encoded protein is CAIDPGRGLGEQYF. Using reference TRBV2 and TRBJ2-7 for the parts outside the CDR3, the full variable domain is EPEVTQTPSHQVTQMGQEVILRCVPISNHLYFYWYRQILGQKVEFLVSFYNNEISEKSEIFDDQFSVERPDGSNFTLKIRSTKLEDSAMYFCAIDPGRGLGEQYFGPGTRLTVT.

The J gene is TRBJ2-5, the V gene TRBV6-5, with 15 nucleotides matching TRBD2. Germline V gene lookup returns CDR1 MNHEY and CDR2 SVGAGI. Trimming removed 2 bases from V and 0 bases from J; junction bases left unmatched: 7. This CDR3 has 19 residues. The CDR3 region is CASSYVGTSGGKDQETQYF. In nucleotides, the CDR3 is TGTGCCAGCAGTTACGTTGGGACTAGCGGGGGGAAGGACCAAGAGACCCAGTACTTC.

This clonotype occurred many times. DNA of the CDR3: TGTGCCACCAGTCGGCAGCGAGTGACAGATACGCAGTATTTT. As protein: CATSRQRVTDTQYF. J is TRBJ2-3 and V is TRBV15, with D uncertain. The CDR3 covers 14 residues. V shed 6 bases and J shed 3 bases, with 13 bases lying between them. CDR1 is LNHNV and CDR2 is YYDKDF in the germline V gene (reference sequence).

The chain carries TRBV12-3 or TRBV12-4 and TRBJ2-1; D may be TRBD1 or TRBD2 (5 bases each). Trimming left V 8 bases short and J 1 base short, with 27 bases between. The CDR3 has 19 residues. CDR3 region: CASSLSLLGGERSYNEQFF. CDR3 bases: TGTGCCAGCTCCCTAAGCCTCCTTGGGGGAGAAAGGTCCTACAATGAGCAGTTCTTC.

This clonotype has at least ten counts. The chain carries TRBV27 and TRBJ1-1, with D maybe TRBD1 (5 bases). The CDR3 spans 15 residues. Germline V CDR1 and CDR2: MNHEY, SMNVEV (reference sequence). Trimming left V 7 bases short and J 1 base short, with 16 bases between. The CDR3 region is CASTKMAGTNTEAFF. CDR3 DNA sequence: TGTGCCAGCACAAAAATGGCAGGGACGAACACTGAAGCTTTCTTT.

Remarks on this clonotype: A single base separates this from a much larger clone, so it may be a read error. The CDR3 sequence: CASSLLVTSGKGAYNEQFF. The CDR3 DNA reads as TGTGCCAGCAGTTTATTGGTGACTAGCGGGAAAGGGGCCTACAATGAGCAGTTCTTC. The chain employs TRBV28 and TRBJ2-1; 11 bases map to TRBD2. V was clipped by 1 base and J by 2 bases; unmatched bases: 10. The germline V gene has CDR1 MDHEN and CDR2 SYDVKM. The CDR3 is 19 amino acids. Drawing the rest from reference TRBV28 and TRBJ2-1, the complete variable domain is DVKVTQSSRYLVKRTGEKVFLECVQDMDHENMFWYRQDPGLGLRLIYFSYDVKMKEKGDIPEGYSVSREKKERFSLILESASTNQTSMYLCASSLLVTSGKGAYNEQFFGPGTRLTVL.

This clonotype was detected ten times or more. The chain combines TRBV29-1 with TRBJ2-5; 10 bases line up with TRBD2. The length of the CDR3 is 15 residues. CDR1 and CDR2 (germline): SQVTM, ANQGSEA. With 4 bases clipped from V and 5 bases from J, the junction kept 10 bases outside the gene matches. CDR3 protein: CSVVPGLAIRETQYF. The CDR3 DNA sequence: TGCAGCGTTGTCCCGGGACTAGCGATCAGGGAGACCCAGTACTTC.

V usage is TRBV29-1 and J usage is TRBJ2-7, with TRBD1 identical over 9 bases. With 5 bases clipped from V and 1 base from J, the junction kept 3 bases outside the gene matches. From germline, CDR1 is SQVTM and CDR2 ANQGSEA. The CDR3 is 13 amino acids. Written as DNA, the CDR3 is TGCAGCGTTCCCGGGACAGGGTCCTACGAGCAGTACTTC. This gives the protein CSVPGTGSYEQYF.

In its sample, this clonotype was seen many times. In nucleotides, the CDR3 is TGTGCCAGCAGCCCGGACGCGTCCTACGAGCAGTACTTC. Protein: CASSPDASYEQYF. This chain links TRBV7-3 with TRBJ2-7, with unresolved D. CDR1 SGHTA and CDR2 FQGTGA come from the germline V gene. There are 13 residues in the CDR3. Trimming left V 5 bases short and J 1 base short, with 9 bases between.

This clonotype was picked up many times. V is TRBV7-2 and J is TRBJ1-3; possibly TRBD1 for D (6 bases). CDR3 length equals 14 residues. Per the germline V gene, CDR1 is SGHTA and CDR2 is FQGNSA. Trimming took off 3 bases at V and 1 base at J, with 7 bases between the two ends. The CDR3 DNA follows: TGTGCCAGCAGCTTCACAGGGTCTGGAAACACCATATATTTT. Residues: CASSFTGSGNTIYF.

The chain recombines TRBV27 with TRBJ1-6; D is possibly TRBD1 (6 bases). The V gene lost 5 bases and the J gene lost 7 bases, with 15 bases spanning the gap. The CDR3 loop spans 15 amino acids. Looked up from germline, CDR1 is MNHEY and CDR2 is SMNVEV (reference sequence). The chain's CDR3 is CASSARPGANSPLHF. In DNA form, the CDR3 reads TGTGCCAGCAGTGCCCGGCCGGGGGCCAATTCACCCCTCCACTTT.

This clonotype has only a few counts. This sequence joins TRBV6-5 and TRBJ1-3; tentative D call: TRBD1 (5 bases). The CDR3 contains 14 residues. The germline CDR1 and CDR2 sequences are MNHEY and SVGAGI. V was shortened by 5 bases and J by 4 bases, with 12 bases between the two germline ends. The CDR3 sequence: CASSGAGIGNTIYF. DNA for the CDR3: TGTGCCAGCAGTGGGGCAGGTATCGGAAACACCATATATTTT.